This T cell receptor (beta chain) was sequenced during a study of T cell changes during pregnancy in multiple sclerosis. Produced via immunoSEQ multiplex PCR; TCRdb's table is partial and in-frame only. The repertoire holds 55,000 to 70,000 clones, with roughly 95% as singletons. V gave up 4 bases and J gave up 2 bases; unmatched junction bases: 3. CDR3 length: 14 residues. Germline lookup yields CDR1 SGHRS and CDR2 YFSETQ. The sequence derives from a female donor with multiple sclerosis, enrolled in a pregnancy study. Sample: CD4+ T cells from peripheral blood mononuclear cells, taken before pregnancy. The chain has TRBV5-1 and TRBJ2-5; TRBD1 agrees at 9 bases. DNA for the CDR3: TGCGCCAGCAGCCGGGACAGGGTTCAAGAGACCCAGTACTTC. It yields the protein CASSRDRVQETQYF.